A selection of T cell receptor beta chains follows, all from one sample in a study of siplizumab effects on memory and regulatory T cells. The method was immunoSEQ multiplex PCR; TCRdb's version includes in-frame clones alone and lacks a portion of them. Here the sample spans around 86,000 clones, 85% to 95% being singletons. What was sequenced was non-Treg CD4+ T cells sorted from blood. These receptors came from a human donor in good health. Each CDR3 is given without its conserved first and last residue.

J	V	CDR3
TRBJ1-2	TRBV29-1	SAGAGIDYGYT
TRBJ1-5	TRBV30	AWSLSSNQPQH
TRBJ2-1	TRBV30	ACQGHHNEQF
TRBJ2-3	TRBV6-5	ASTGSTDTQY
TRBJ1-2	TRBV19	ATKPGTEVPTNYGYT
TRBJ2-1	TRBV11-2	ASSLAGATGEQF
TRBJ2-7	TRBV10-3	AISERALRLAGGYEQY
TRBJ2-2	TRBV5-1	ASSFDGTSPGELF
TRBJ2-7	TRBV30	AWSPPKGGYSYEQY
TRBJ2-7	TRBV20-1	SAGQSYEQY
TRBJ2-2	TRBV4-2	ASSPLTRANTGELF
TRBJ2-3	TRBV5-1	ASSLARTGYSSTDTQY
TRBJ1-1	TRBV6-1	ASSEVSITEAF
TRBJ2-7	TRBV5-8	ASSLIQILGQY
TRBJ2-7	TRBV13	ASSPGQPGGEQY
TRBJ1-1	TRBV25-1	ASSFRGGSF
TRBJ2-1	TRBV5-4	ASSLFMSSGGNEQF
TRBJ1-2	TRBV11-3	ASSLVAGNYGYT
TRBJ1-2	TRBV6-1	ASRRTGRFDGYT
TRBJ2-5	TRBV9	ASSVGPSGDAETQY